Each of the 4 T cell receptor beta chains below was sequenced from the same sample in a study of cytomegalovirus exposure and HLA in healthy donors. This PCR relied on a set of 60 Vbeta primers and 13 Jbeta primers. Profiling relied on immunoSEQ multiplex PCR, and the TCRdb table lists in-frame clones only, not all of them. The table has 100,000 to 150,000 clones, roughly three quarters seen once. Sequences were obtained from PBMCs. The receptors here all came from a young woman in good health and CMV-seronegative.

This clone was counted a few times. This chain's CDR3 is CASSLRSPNVLTF. CDR3 coding DNA: TGTGCCAGCAGCCTCAGGTCCCCCAACGTCCTGACTTTC. The J gene is TRBJ2-6, the V gene TRBV6-5; D not resolved. Trimming shortened V by 6 bases and J by 8 bases, and 11 bases separated the two germline ends. Per the germline V gene, CDR1 is MNHEY and CDR2 is SVGAGI. The CDR3 extends over 13 amino acids.

This chain links TRBV5-1 with TRBJ2-1, with a possible D match to TRBD1 (6 bases). This CDR3 contains 15 residues. Germline V gene lookup returns CDR1 SGHRS and CDR2 YFSETQ. V was clipped by 7 bases and J by 10 bases, with 24 bases between them. CDR3 loop: CASELSQGDLKEQFF. The CDR3 coding sequence is TGCGCCAGCGAACTTTCACAGGGCGACCTGAAGGAGCAGTTCTTC.

The chain employs TRBV4-2 and TRBJ1-5, with 8 bases identical to TRBD1. Germline CDR1 reads LGHNA; CDR2 reads YNFKEQ. The CDR3 has 18 residues. The junction had 14 bases not matched to a gene; V was cut back by 6 bases and J by 1 base. The CDR3 reads CASSGIQGGTESNQPQHF. DNA of the CDR3: TGTGCCAGCAGTGGGATACAGGGGGGGACGGAAAGCAATCAGCCCCAGCATTTT.

This chain links TRBV5-4 with TRBJ2-2, with 9 positions matching TRBD2. J gave up 2 bases and V 6 bases, and 11 bases lay outside the gene matches. Germline V lookup: CDR1 SGHNT, CDR2 YYREEE (reference sequence). The CDR3 length is 17 residues. The CDR3 sequence: CASTFGGSGGNTGELFF. Here the CDR3 DNA reads TGTGCCAGCACCTTTGGAGGTAGCGGGGGTAACACCGGGGAGCTGTTTTTT.